This T cell receptor (beta chain) is from a study of tumor and adjacent non-tumor tissue in lung cancer. RNA was extracted from bulk tissue without any cell sorting. The normal lung tissue was taken more than 3 cm from the tumor edge. This CDR3 is 18 amino acids long. Germline V lookup: CDR1 MNHNS, CDR2 SASEGT. Broader study findings: In normal lung, the top 100 clones were significantly more dominant than in tumor.

On this clonotype itself: As yet, its antigen is unknown. The junction departs from the called germline gene at one end, perhaps through a read error.

Three rounds of nested PCR, following a modified ARM-PCR protocol, produced the TCRbeta library. TCRdb recomputed calls from the multiplex PCR reads with MiXCR, one row per CDR3 protein. The table has 90,000 to 100,000 distinct CDR3 sequences, approximately 80% seen once. The TCR sequence derives from a man in his 60s with small cell lung cancer. This chain uses TRBV6-1 with TRBJ2-3, with D possibly TRBD2 on 6 matching bases. The sequencing sample was made of distant non-tumor lung tissue. CDR3 amino acids: CASSSIGAGLLGSELQYF. CDR3 nucleotide sequence: TGTGCTAGCAGCTCCATAGGTGCGGGACTCTTGGGCTCGGAGCTGCAGTATTTT.